This entry lists 26 T cell receptor beta chains sequenced from one sample in a study of cytomegalovirus exposure and HLA in healthy donors. Measured with immunoSEQ multiplex PCR; TCRdb has only the in-frame clones, and not every one. The sample contains 250,000 to 300,000 clones, around 90% of which appear only once. The sequenced sample consisted of PBMCs. Source of these receptors: a woman under 30 in good health and CMV-seronegative.

The chain joins TRBV6-1 to TRBJ2-3; 8 bases match TRBD1. Trimming removed 5 bases from V and 3 bases from J; junction bases left unmatched: 7. CDR3 length: 15 amino acids. In germline, CDR1 is MNHNS, CDR2 SASEGT. The CDR3 loop is CASSTQGVGTDTQYF. The DNA of the CDR3 is TGTGCCAGCAGTACACAGGGGGTTGGGACAGATACGCAGTATTTT.

The V gene is TRBV5-1, the J gene TRBJ2-5; 8 nucleotides align to TRBD2. The CDR3 covers 16 residues. CDR1 and CDR2 (germline): SGHRS, YFSETQ. J gave up 0 bases and V 0 bases, and 4 bases lay outside the gene matches. The CDR3 loop reads CASSLGAGAYQETQYF. The DNA of the CDR3 is TGCGCCAGCAGCTTGGGAGCGGGGGCGTACCAAGAGACCCAGTACTTC.

The V call is TRBV4-2, the J call TRBJ2-7; 8 bases agree with TRBD2. Germline values: CDR1 LGHNA, CDR2 YNFKEQ. Trimming removed 0 bases from V and 6 bases from J; junction bases left unmatched: 10. The CDR3 extends over 16 amino acids. CDR3 sequence: CASSQEYNSGAGEQYV. DNA for the CDR3: TGTGCCAGCAGCCAAGAGTATAATAGCGGGGCGGGCGAGCAGTACGTC.

This clone appeared a single time. The chain is built from TRBV28 and TRBJ1-5, with TRBD1 as a possible D gene (5 bases). This CDR3 region has 17 residues. The V gene's germline CDR1 is MDHEN and CDR2 SYDVKM. V was trimmed by 3 bases and J by 3 bases, leaving 18 bases between them. The CDR3 reads CASSFSLTGEYNQPQHF. The CDR3 bases are TGTGCCAGCAGTTTCTCGCTTACGGGGGAATACAATCAGCCCCAGCATTTT.

This rearrangement joins TRBV28 to TRBJ2-7; D not certain. The CDR3 runs 13 residues. Germline CDR1 is MDHEN and CDR2 is SYDVKM. Between the trimmed V and J ends, which lost 7 bases and 0 bases, there was a span of 10 bases. DNA of the CDR3: TGTGCCAGCAATAGAGGAAACTCCTACGAGCAGTACTTC. It specifies CASNRGNSYEQYF.

The chain carries TRBV18 and TRBJ2-5; D is unclear. V gave up 0 bases and J gave up 7 bases, with 18 bases separating them. Germline loops: CDR1 KGHSH, CDR2 LQKENI. The CDR3 runs to 16 residues. The CDR3 loop is CASSPPPAWPPGTQYF. DNA for the CDR3: TGTGCCAGCTCACCACCCCCCGCTTGGCCCCCAGGGACCCAGTACTTC. The full variable domain, with the rest looked up from reference TRBV18 and TRBJ2-5, is NAGVMQNPRHLVRRRGQEARLRCSPMKGHSHVYWYRQLPEEGLKFMVYLQKENIIDESGMPKERFSAEFPKEGPSILRIQQVVRGDSAAYFCASSPPPAWPPGTQYFGPGTRLLVL.

V usage is TRBV7-2 and J usage is TRBJ2-7, with TRBD1 identical over 7 bases. The J segment lost 3 bases and the V segment lost 1 base, leaving 18 bases of the junction unmatched. The CDR3 has 19 residues. From germline, CDR1 is SGHTA and CDR2 FQGNSA. DNA of the CDR3: TGTGCCAGCAGCTTAGGAGTTAATTCCCCGGGACAGACCGTCTACGAGCAGTACTTC. As protein: CASSLGVNSPGQTVYEQYF.

This chain joins TRBV4-1 and TRBJ1-6, with D possibly matching TRBD1 (6 bases). This CDR3 contains 15 residues. V lost 0 bases and J lost 5, with 8 bases in between. The germline V gene encodes CDR1 MGHRA and CDR2 YSYEKL. The CDR3 nucleotides read TGCGCCAGCAGCCAAGAGGACAGCGATAATTCACCCCTCCACTTT. Amino acid sequence: CASSQEDSDNSPLHF.

This chain joins TRBV7-9 and TRBJ2-7; 9 positions agree with TRBD1. The germline V gene has CDR1 SEHNR and CDR2 FQNEAQ (reference sequence). The V segment lost 5 bases and the J segment 4 bases; nucleotides outside the gene matches: 0. The CDR3 is 12 residues long. The CDR3 DNA reads TGTGCCAGCAGCGGACAGGGGTACGAGCAGTACTTC. It yields the protein CASSGQGYEQYF.

The chain couples TRBV7-9 to TRBJ2-1, with D possibly TRBD2 on 5 matching bases. CDR1 SEHNR and CDR2 FQNEAQ come from the germline V gene (reference sequence). This CDR3 comprises 14 residues. V lost 1 base, J lost 6 bases, and 10 bases lay in between. The DNA of the CDR3 is TGTGCCAGCAGCTTAGACGGGAATTTCAATGAGCAGTTCTTC. Translated: CASSLDGNFNEQFF.

This rearrangement joins TRBV5-1 to TRBJ1-1; possibly TRBD1 for D (5 bases). Trimming left V 0 bases short and J 0 bases short, with 12 bases between. CDR3 length equals 16 residues. Looked up from germline, CDR1 is SGHRS and CDR2 is YFSETQ. The CDR3 region has the DNA TGCGCCAGCAGCTTGGGCTGGGCAGGGATGAACACTGAAGCTTTCTTT. This translates into CASSLGWAGMNTEAFF.

This sequence joins TRBV2 and TRBJ2-7, with D perhaps matching TRBD2 (5 bases). Trimming stripped 8 bases from V and 0 bases from J, with 23 bases between. From germline, CDR1 is SNHLY and CDR2 FYNNEI. This CDR3 spans 17 amino acids. CDR3 in amino acids: CASWTFGRVFSSYEQYV. CDR3 DNA: TGTGCCAGCTGGACTTTTGGGCGAGTCTTCAGCTCCTACGAGCAGTACGTC.

The genes are TRBV28 and TRBJ1-1; no firm D call. Germline-derived CDR1 and CDR2 are MDHEN and SYDVKM. Trimming cost V 2 bases and J 5 bases, with 6 bases left between them. This CDR3 contains 12 residues. The CDR3 DNA sequence: TGTGCCAGCAGTTTACAGTGGACTGAAGCTTTCTTT. Its translation: CASSLQWTEAFF.

This sequence joins TRBV19 and TRBJ1-4; 8 bases are shared with TRBD1. The CDR3 is 14 amino acids. V lost 5 bases, J lost 5 bases, and 4 bases stayed unmatched. Germline values: CDR1 LNHDA, CDR2 SQIVND (reference sequence). CDR3 coding DNA: TGTGCCAGTAGTTTCCCAGGGGGCAATGAAAAACTGTTTTTT. It is translated as CASSFPGGNEKLFF.

This chain connects TRBV29-1 to TRBJ1-2, with D unclear. V lost 0 bases and J lost 2, with 10 bases in between. The germline V gene has CDR1 SQVTM and CDR2 ANQGSEA. The CDR3 consists of 14 residues. The CDR3, as DNA: TGCAGCGTTGAAGAAGGTGAGGGCAACTATGGCTACACCTTC. Encoded protein: CSVEEGEGNYGYTF.

This clone was observed once. The gene calls are TRBV27 and TRBJ2-3; a weak D match, TRBD1 (5 bases). The ends were cut back, 3 bases at V and 2 bases at J, with 12 bases in the middle. The CDR3 consists of 15 residues. Looked up from germline, CDR1 is MNHEY and CDR2 is SMNVEV (reference sequence). CDR3: CASSFISGITDTQYF. CDR3 DNA: TGTGCCAGCAGTTTTATATCAGGGATCACAGATACGCAGTATTTT.

This rearrangement joins TRBV6-1 to TRBJ2-7, with 8 bases identical to TRBD1. Germline V gene sequence: CDR1 MNHNS, CDR2 SASEGT. The CDR3 runs to 14 residues. V was clipped by 5 bases and J by 3 bases; unmatched bases: 6. The CDR3 loop reads CASSQDRDVYEQYF. The DNA for the CDR3 is TGTGCCAGCAGTCAGGACAGGGACGTCTACGAGCAGTACTTC.

This chain connects TRBV30 to TRBJ2-1, with D possibly TRBD1 on 6 matching bases. The germline V gene has CDR1 GTSNPN and CDR2 SVGIG (reference sequence). The CDR3 covers 12 residues. Trimming took 0 bases from V and 13 from J, leaving 13 bases between them. CDR3 nucleotide sequence: TGTGCCTGGAGTGTGAGTTTGGGGGCCCAGTTCTTC. Translation gives CAWSVSLGAQFF.

This chain uses TRBV28 with TRBJ1-1; possible D gene TRBD1, 6 bases. This CDR3 has 15 amino acids. V was trimmed by 4 bases and J by 3 bases, leaving 15 bases between them. Per the germline V gene, CDR1 is MDHEN and CDR2 is SYDVKM. The CDR3 DNA reads as TGTGCCAGCAGTTCCCCGGGGGGGCTGGACACTGAAGCTTTCTTT. Its translation: CASSSPGGLDTEAFF.

This chain uses TRBV5-4 with TRBJ2-7; 8 bases line up with TRBD1. J gave up 7 bases and V 0 bases, and 0 bases lay outside the gene matches. This CDR3 comprises 12 residues. Germline V gives CDR1 SGHNT, CDR2 YYREEE (reference sequence). The CDR3 nucleotides are TGTGCCAGCAGCTTGGGGACAGGGGAGCAGTACTTC. Translating gives CASSLGTGEQYF.

This chain joins TRBV9 and TRBJ2-7; possibly TRBD1 for D (5 bases). The CDR3 loop spans 15 amino acids. Trimming cost V 0 bases and J 3 bases, with 13 bases left between them. Germline lookup yields CDR1 SGDLS and CDR2 YYNGEE. This chain's CDR3 is CASSVGPTGDYEQYF. The CDR3 DNA sequence: TGTGCCAGCAGCGTAGGCCCTACAGGAGACTACGAGCAGTACTTC.

The rearrangement joins TRBV4-2 to TRBJ1-6; a weak D match, TRBD1 (5 bases). V dropped 0 bases and J dropped 5 bases, with 8 bases sitting between them. Germline V gene sequence: CDR1 LGHNA, CDR2 YNFKEQ. The CDR3 length is 15 residues. The CDR3 is CASSQDGGDNSPLHF. CDR3 coding DNA: TGTGCCAGCAGCCAAGACGGGGGGGATAATTCACCCCTCCACTTT.

The CDR3 region is CASSYSGQVNTGELFF. CDR3 sequence (DNA): TGTGCCAGCAGTTACTCGGGACAGGTTAACACCGGGGAGCTGTTTTTT. The chain is built from TRBV6-5 and TRBJ2-2; 8 bases agree with TRBD1. The length of the CDR3 is 16 residues. CDR1 and CDR2 from the germline V gene are MNHEY and SVGAGI. Trimming took 0 bases from V and 2 from J; bases not matched to a gene: 2.

This sequence joins TRBV4-3 and TRBJ1-1; 10 bases line up with TRBD1. Germline V gene sequence: CDR1 LGHNA, CDR2 YSLEER. CDR3 length: 14 amino acids. J was trimmed by 3 bases and V by 4 bases; bases with no gene match: 2. The CDR3 reads CASSLGQGDTEAFF. The CDR3 region has the DNA TGCGCCAGCAGCCTTGGACAGGGGGACACTGAAGCTTTCTTT.

The chain uses TRBV4-1 and TRBJ1-5; D remains ambiguous. The CDR3 totals 17 residues. Germline assignment: CDR1 MGHRA and CDR2 YSYEKL. V was trimmed by 0 bases and J by 0 bases, leaving 12 bases between them. CDR3 bases: TGCGCCAGCAGCCAAGATGCATCACAGATTAGCAATCAGCCCCAGCATTTT. The encoded protein is CASSQDASQISNQPQHF.

The V call is TRBV10-3, the J call TRBJ1-3; D not resolved. Germline loops: CDR1 ENHRY, CDR2 SYGVKD. There are 15 residues in the CDR3. The ends were cut back, 0 bases at V and 0 bases at J, with 6 bases in the middle. The CDR3 is CAISESGSSGNTIYF. CDR3 DNA: TGTGCCATCAGTGAGTCAGGGAGCTCTGGAAACACCATATATTTT.